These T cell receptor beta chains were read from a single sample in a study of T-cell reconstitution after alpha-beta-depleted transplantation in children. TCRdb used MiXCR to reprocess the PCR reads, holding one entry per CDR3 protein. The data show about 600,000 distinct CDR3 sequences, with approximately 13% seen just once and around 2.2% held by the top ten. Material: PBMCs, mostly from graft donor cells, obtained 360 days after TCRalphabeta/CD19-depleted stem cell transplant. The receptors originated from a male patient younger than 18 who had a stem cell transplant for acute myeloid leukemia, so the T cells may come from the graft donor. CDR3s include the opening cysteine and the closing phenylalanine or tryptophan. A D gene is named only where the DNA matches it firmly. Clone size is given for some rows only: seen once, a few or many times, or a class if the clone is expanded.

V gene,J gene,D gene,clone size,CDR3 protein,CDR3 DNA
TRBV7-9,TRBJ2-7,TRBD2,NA,CASSQLAGVPYYEQYF,TGTGCCAGCAGCCAACTAGCGGGAGTTCCCTACTACGAGCAGTACTTC
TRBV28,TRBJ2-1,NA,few,CASSFTREQFF,TGTGCCAGCAGTTTTACAAGAGAGCAGTTCTTC
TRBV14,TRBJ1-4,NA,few,CASSYSVTNEKLFF,TGTGCCAGCAGCTACAGCGTAACTAATGAAAAACTGTTTTTT
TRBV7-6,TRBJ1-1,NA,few,CASSLVHSTNTEAFF,TGTGCCAGCAGCTTAGTGCACAGCACGAACACTGAAGCTTTCTTT
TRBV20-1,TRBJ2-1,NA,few,CSARATGLRVQFF,TGCAGTGCTAGAGCGACAGGACTCAGAGTGCAGTTCTTC
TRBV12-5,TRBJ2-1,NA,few,CASGPCAGAGCNEQFF,TGTGCTAGTGGTCCTTGTGCGGGGGCCGGTTGTAATGAGCAGTTCTTC
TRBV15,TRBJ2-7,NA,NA,CATSREAPEQYF,TGTGCCACCAGCAGAGAGGCCCCCGAGCAGTACTTC
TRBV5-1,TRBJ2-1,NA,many,CASSAAGNEQFF,TGCGCCAGCAGCGCGGCTGGTAATGAGCAGTTCTTC
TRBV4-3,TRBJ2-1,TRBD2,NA,CASSPDQSGRASGSYNEQFF,TGCGCCAGCAGCCCTGACCAAAGCGGGAGGGCCTCTGGCTCCTACAATGAGCAGTTCTTC
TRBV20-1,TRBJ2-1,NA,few,CSAREIEQFF,TGCAGTGCTAGAGAAATTGAGCAGTTCTTC
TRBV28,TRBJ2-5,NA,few,CASSPPSRVETQYF,TGTGCCAGCAGTCCCCCGAGCAGGGTAGAGACCCAGTACTTC
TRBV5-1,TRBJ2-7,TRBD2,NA,CASSLKRNSRLADYEQYF,TGCGCCAGCAGCTTGAAGCGAAACTCTCGACTAGCGGACTACGAGCAGTACTTC
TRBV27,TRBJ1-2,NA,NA,CASSLLGGPSLGYTF,TGTGCCAGCAGTTTATTAGGGGGGCCTTCTCTGGGCTACACCTTC
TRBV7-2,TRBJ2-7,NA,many,CASSPGGTRSEQYF,TGTGCCAGCAGCCCAGGGGGGACCCGTTCCGAGCAGTACTTC
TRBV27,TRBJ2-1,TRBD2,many,CASSPGLGLRFF,TGTGCCAGCAGTCCGGGACTAGGCCTTCGGTTCTTC
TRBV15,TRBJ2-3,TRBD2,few,CATSRDILAISTDTQYF,TGTGCCACCAGCAGAGATATACTAGCGATTAGCACAGATACGCAGTATTTT
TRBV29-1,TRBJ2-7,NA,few,CSVESRVGVQYF,TGCAGCGTTGAATCACGGGTCGGCGTGCAGTACTTC
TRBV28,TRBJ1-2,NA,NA,CASSLGGQSMHGYTF,TGTGCCAGCAGTTTAGGGGGGCAATCGATGCATGGCTACACCTTC
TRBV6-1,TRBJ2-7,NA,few,CASKGSYEQYF,TGTGCCAGCAAGGGGAGCTACGAGCAGTACTTC
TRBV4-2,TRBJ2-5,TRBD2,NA,CASSQDWVAGDRETQYF,TGTGCCAGCAGCCAAGATTGGGTAGCGGGAGATCGAGAGACCCAGTACTTC
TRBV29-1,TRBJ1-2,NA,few,CSVETLLGYTF,TGCAGCGTTGAAACCCTCCTAGGCTACACCTTC
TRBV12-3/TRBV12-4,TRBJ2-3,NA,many,CASSLAEGLLDTDTQYF,TGTGCCAGCAGTTTAGCTGAGGGACTCCTTGACACAGATACGCAGTATTTT
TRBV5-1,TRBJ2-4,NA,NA,CASSDLAKNIQYF,TGCGCCAGCAGCGACCTAGCCAAAAACATTCAGTACTTC
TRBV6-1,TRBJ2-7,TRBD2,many,CASSTLAGEWGEQYF,TGTGCCAGCAGTACGCTAGCGGGAGAGTGGGGCGAGCAGTACTTC
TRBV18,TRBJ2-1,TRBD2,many,CASSPSGLAAGNEQFF,TGTGCCAGCTCACCCTCCGGACTAGCGGCAGGCAATGAGCAGTTCTTC
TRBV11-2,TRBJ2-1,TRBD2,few,CASSLELAGGRIEQFF,TGTGCCAGCAGCTTGGAACTAGCGGGAGGGCGAATTGAGCAGTTCTTC
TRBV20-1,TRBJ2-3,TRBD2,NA,CCASEGLAGSGPDTQYF,TGCTGTGCTAGTGAGGGACTAGCGGGTTCGGGGCCAGATACGCAGTATTTT
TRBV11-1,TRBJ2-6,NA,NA,CASSLAWSRKVGSGANVLTF,TGTGCCAGCAGCTTAGCCTGGTCGAGGAAAGTGGGCTCTGGGGCCAACGTCCTGACTTTC
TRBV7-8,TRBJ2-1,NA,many,CASSLPTTYNEQFF,TGTGCCAGCAGCTTACCAACCACCTACAATGAGCAGTTCTTC
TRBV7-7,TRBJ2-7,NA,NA,CASSLGIQYEQYF,TGTGCTAGCAGCTTAGGAATCCAATACGAGCAGTACTTC
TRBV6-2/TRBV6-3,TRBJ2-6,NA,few,CASSHPTGTGANVLTF,TGTGCCAGCAGCCACCCCACAGGGACTGGGGCCAACGTCCTGACTTTC
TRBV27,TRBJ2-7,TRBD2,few,CASSPSSGSGYEQYF,TGTGCCAGCAGTCCGTCTAGCGGGAGCGGCTACGAGCAGTACTTC
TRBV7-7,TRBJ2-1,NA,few,CASSYYPNDNEQFF,TGTGCTAGCAGCTACTACCCGAACGACAATGAGCAGTTCTTC
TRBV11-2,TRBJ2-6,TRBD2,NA,CASSPILGLAGGPSGANVLTF,TGTGCCAGCAGCCCTATCCTAGGACTAGCGGGAGGACCCTCTGGGGCCAACGTCCTGACTTTC
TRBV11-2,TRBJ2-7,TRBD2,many,CASSGTSGISYEQYF,TGTGCCAGCAGCGGGACTAGCGGGATCTCCTACGAGCAGTACTTC
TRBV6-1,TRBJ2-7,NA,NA,CASIAGLRRDANEQYF,TGTGCCAGCATCGCAGGACTGCGCAGGGACGCGAACGAGCAGTACTTC
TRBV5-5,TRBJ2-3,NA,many,CASSTSLTASWGTDTQYF,TGTGCCAGCAGCACCTCCCTCACTGCTAGCTGGGGCACAGATACGCAGTATTTT
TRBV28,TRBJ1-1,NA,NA,CASSPQRQFTEAFF,TGTGCCAGCAGTCCACAACGACAATTCACTGAAGCTTTCTTT
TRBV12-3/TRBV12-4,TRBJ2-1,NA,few,CASSPSPPAGQFF,TGTGCCAGCAGTCCGTCGCCCCCAGCGGGGCAGTTCTTC
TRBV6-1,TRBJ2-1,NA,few,CASSVQYRDPLYNEQFF,TGTGCCAGCAGTGTTCAATACCGGGACCCACTATACAATGAGCAGTTCTTC
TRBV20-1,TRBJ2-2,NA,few,CSARDYREAGELFF,TGCAGTGCTAGAGATTACAGGGAGGCCGGGGAGCTGTTTTTT
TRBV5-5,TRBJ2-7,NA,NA,CASSLGLSLWYF,TGTGCCAGCAGCTTGGGACTGAGCCTGTGGTACTTC
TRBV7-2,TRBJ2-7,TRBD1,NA,CASSQGAISSYEQYF,TGTGCCAGCAGCCAGGGGGCAATCAGCTCCTACGAGCAGTACTTC
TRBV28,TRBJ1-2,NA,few,CASSPRDGYGYTF,TGTGCCAGCAGTCCCCGTGATGGTTATGGCTACACCTTC
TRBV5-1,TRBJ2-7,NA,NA,CASSLGLVNFEQYF,TGCGCCAGCAGCTTGGGACTAGTGAATTTTGAGCAGTACTTC
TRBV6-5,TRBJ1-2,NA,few,CASSYTELQLGYGYTF,TGTGCCAGCAGTTACACGGAACTTCAGCTCGGCTATGGCTACACCTTC
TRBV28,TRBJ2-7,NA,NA,CASSLMAFTGYQYF,TGTGCCAGCAGTTTAATGGCTTTTACTGGCTATCAGTACTTC
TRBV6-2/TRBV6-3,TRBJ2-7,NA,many,CASATSLPSYEQYF,TGTGCCAGCGCTACCTCTCTGCCCTCCTACGAGCAGTACTTC
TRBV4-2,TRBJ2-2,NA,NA,CASSPRLATKIGDTGELFF,TGTGCCAGCAGCCCACGCCTAGCTACTAAAATTGGAGACACCGGGGAGCTGTTTTTT
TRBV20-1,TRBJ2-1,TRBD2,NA,CSALLAGGRNEQFF,TGCAGTGCGCTGCTAGCGGGAGGGCGGAATGAGCAGTTCTTC